This note documents a single TCR beta chain sequence. This CDR3 contains 16 residues. Germline V gene data show CDR1 as SGHAT and CDR2 as FQDESV (reference sequence). After removal of 4 bases from V and 3 bases from J, the junction contained 7 bases not matched to a gene. The data belong to a study of blood T cell repertoires in COVID-19. Generated by immunoSEQ multiplex PCR, the TCRdb table keeps only in-frame clones and is missing some. The table lists over 100,000 clones, around 89% of them singletons. The receptor's source is a human donor with acute or convalescent COVID-19. The donor label of this sample is uncertain. The genes are TRBV11-1 and TRBJ2-1; 9 nucleotides match TRBD2. The sequenced sample consisted of peripheral blood. CDR3 protein: CASSSPTSGDYNEQFF. In DNA, the CDR3 is TGTGCCAGCAGCTCCCCGACTAGCGGTGACTACAATGAGCAGTTCTTC.